Listed below are T cell receptor beta chains from one sample, sequenced in a study of cytomegalovirus exposure and HLA in healthy donors. Generated by immunoSEQ multiplex PCR, the TCRdb table keeps only in-frame clones and is missing some. In the table there are some 99,000 clones, approximately 77% of which are singletons. The sample consisted of PBMCs. The receptors originated from a female donor in good health and CMV-seronegative. Each CDR3 is given with its conserved first and last residue. The order of the fields is V gene, clone size, D gene, J gene, CDR3 DNA, CDR3 protein. A D gene is named only where the DNA matches it firmly. Clone size is given for some rows only: seen once, a few or many times, or a class if the clone is expanded.

TRBV5-1	few	NA	TRBJ1-1	TGCGCCAGCAGCGTTGACGGACAGAACACTGAAGCTTTCTTT	CASSVDGQNTEAFF
TRBV5-8	NA	TRBD2	TRBJ2-1	TGTGCCAGCAGCTCTCGACTAGCGGGGGTGGATGAGCAGTTCTTC	CASSSRLAGVDEQFF
TRBV7-9	NA	TRBD1	TRBJ2-7	TGTGCCAGCAGCACCCAGGGGGCGAGTTCCTACGAGCAGTACTTC	CASSTQGASSYEQYF
TRBV27	NA	NA	TRBJ1-5	TGTGCCAGCAGTTGGCTCAATCAGCCCCAGCATTTT	CASSWLNQPQHF
TRBV28	NA	TRBD1	TRBJ1-2	TGTGCCAGCAGTCTGACAGGGTTAGGGGGCTATGGCTACACCTTC	CASSLTGLGGYGYTF
TRBV19	few	TRBD2	TRBJ2-7	TGTGCCAGTACCCCTCAGGCGGGGGGGCCTTACGAGCAGTACTTC	CASTPQAGGPYEQYF
TRBV11-2	once	TRBD1	TRBJ2-7	TGTGCCAGCAGCTTAGGTGGGGGACAGACGTACGAGCAGTACTTC	CASSLGGGQTYEQYF
TRBV19	NA	NA	TRBJ1-2	TGTGCCAGTAGTATTCGGTCAGGGGTCGTGCTGGGAAACTATGGCTACACCTTC	CASSIRSGVVLGNYGYTF
TRBV7-9	few	TRBD1	TRBJ2-5	TGTGCCAGCAGCGAGGGGACAGGGGGCCAAGAGACCCAGTACTTC	CASSEGTGGQETQYF
TRBV18	NA	TRBD1	TRBJ2-7	TGTGCCAGCTCCCAAGGGGACAGGGGATCCTACGAGCAGTACTTC	CASSQGDRGSYEQYF
TRBV7-9	NA	NA	TRBJ1-2	TGTGCCAGCAGCTTTCGGGGAGGCGGCTACACCTTC	CASSFRGGGYTF
TRBV28	NA	NA	TRBJ1-2	TGTGCCAGCGCTCGTTCTGGAGCTAGCTATGGCTACACCTTC	CASARSGASYGYTF
TRBV5-6	NA	TRBD1	TRBJ2-7	TGTGCCAGCAGCGTAGACAGGGGCTACGAGCAGTACTTC	CASSVDRGYEQYF
TRBV7-2	few	TRBD2	TRBJ2-1	TGTGCCAGCAGCTTCGCTAGCGGGATAAACAATGAGCAGTTCTTC	CASSFASGINNEQFF
TRBV6-1	NA	NA	TRBJ1-5	TGTGCCAGTCGGGTAATCAGCAATCAGCCCCAGCATTTT	CASRVISNQPQHF
TRBV21-1	NA	NA	TRBJ2-1	TGTGCCAGCACAGAGGCGTATTACAATGAGCAGTTCTTC	CASTEAYYNEQFF
TRBV7-9	once	TRBD1	TRBJ1-1	TGTTCCAGCAGCTCGCCAGGGGGCAAGAACACTGAAGCTTTCTTT	CSSSSPGGKNTEAFF
TRBV27	NA	NA	TRBJ2-2	TGTGCCAGCAGTTTATCACGGGACAAGAACACCGGGGAGCTGTTTTTT	CASSLSRDKNTGELFF
TRBV6-5	few	TRBD1	TRBJ1-6	TGTGCCAGCAGTTACTCCCGACAGGGGGGTTCACCCCTCCACTTT	CASSYSRQGGSPLHF
TRBV30	NA	TRBD1	TRBJ1-1	TGTGCCTGGAGTAAGGACCCAACAGGGGAGAGAGGAGCTTTCTTT	CAWSKDPTGERGAFF
TRBV7-9	NA	TRBD1	TRBJ2-7	TGTGCCAGCAGCTCAGGGACAGGGTTCGAGCAGTACTTC	CASSSGTGFEQYF
TRBV9	few	NA	TRBJ2-2	TGTGCCAGCCGGAGACAGGCTAACACCGGGGAGCTGTTTTTT	CASRRQANTGELFF
TRBV28	NA	TRBD1	TRBJ1-5	TGTGCCAGCACCGGGACAGGGGAAGGCAATCAGCCCCAGCATTTT	CASTGTGEGNQPQHF
TRBV5-1	NA	NA	TRBJ2-5	TGCGCCAGCAGCCACAGGATAGAAGAGACCCAGTACTTC	CASSHRIEETQYF
TRBV11-3	NA	NA	TRBJ2-3	TGTGCCAGCAGCTCGTTGGAGAGGAATACGCAGTATTTT	CASSSLERNTQYF
TRBV19	NA	TRBD1	TRBJ1-1	TGTGCCAGTAGCTCCCCCGGGACAGAGCACACTGAAGCTTTCTTT	CASSSPGTEHTEAFF
TRBV7-8	NA	NA	TRBJ1-5	TGTGCCAGCAGCTTAACGCGCCGGACAGGCAATCAGCCCCAGCATTTT	CASSLTRRTGNQPQHF
TRBV7-9	NA	NA	TRBJ1-6	TGTGCCAGCAGCTCGGTGGGAGCGGCAGGGAGGAATTCACCCCTCCACTTT	CASSSVGAAGRNSPLHF
TRBV7-6	few	TRBD2	TRBJ2-2	TGTGCCAGCAGCAAACTAGCGGGGACGAACACCGGGGAGCTGTTTTTT	CASSKLAGTNTGELFF
TRBV7-3	NA	NA	TRBJ2-2	TGTGCCAGCAGCACTGACTCCGCGGCCGGGGAGCTGTTTTTT	CASSTDSAAGELFF
TRBV27	NA	TRBD1	TRBJ1-4	TGTGCCAGCAGTACCCAGGGGGCAGGTGAAAAACTGTTTTTT	CASSTQGAGEKLFF
TRBV29-1	NA	TRBD2	TRBJ2-1	TGCAGCGTCTACGAGTATGGGACTAGCAACTATGATGAGCAGTTCTTC	CSVYEYGTSNYDEQFF
TRBV19	NA	NA	TRBJ1-5	TGTGCCAGTAGTATTACTGGTCAGCCCCAGCATTTT	CASSITGQPQHF
TRBV7-2	NA	NA	TRBJ1-5	TGTGCCAGCAGCTTCAGGAGGGATCAGCCCCAGCATTTT	CASSFRRDQPQHF
TRBV6-4	few	TRBD2	TRBJ2-1	TGTGCCAGCAGTGAGTCTAGCGGGAGTGTGACGGAGCAGTTCTTC	CASSESSGSVTEQFF
TRBV6-6	NA	TRBD1	TRBJ1-2	TGTGCCAGCAATACAGGGGGCAGGGGCTACACCTTC	CASNTGGRGYTF
TRBV28	few	NA	TRBJ2-5	TGTGCCAGCAGTTCGGACCCCAGGGCCCAGTACTTC	CASSSDPRAQYF
TRBV7-2	once	TRBD2	TRBJ2-1	TGTGCCAGCAGCTTAAACGGGAGGGCCGTCTATGAGCAGTTCTTC	CASSLNGRAVYEQFF
TRBV5-1	few	TRBD1	TRBJ2-5	TGCGCCAGCAGCAAGGCCGTCTCATCCGGGACAGGGGGGGAGACCCAGTACTTC	CASSKAVSSGTGGETQYF
TRBV29-1	NA	TRBD2	TRBJ2-1	TGCAGCGTTGAGAGGACTAGCGGGAGGGCTACTGAGCAGTTCTTC	CSVERTSGRATEQFF